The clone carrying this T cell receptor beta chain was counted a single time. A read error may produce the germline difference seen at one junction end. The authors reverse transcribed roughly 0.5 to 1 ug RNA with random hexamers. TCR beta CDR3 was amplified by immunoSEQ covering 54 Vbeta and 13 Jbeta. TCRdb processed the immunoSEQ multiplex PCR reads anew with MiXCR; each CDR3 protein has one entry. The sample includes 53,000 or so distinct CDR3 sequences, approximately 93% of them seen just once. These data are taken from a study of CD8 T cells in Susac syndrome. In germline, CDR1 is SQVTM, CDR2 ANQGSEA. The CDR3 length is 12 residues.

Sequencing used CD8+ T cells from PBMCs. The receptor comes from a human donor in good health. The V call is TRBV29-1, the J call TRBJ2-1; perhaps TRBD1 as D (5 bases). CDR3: CSVQDRDNEQFF. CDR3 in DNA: TGCAGCGTTCAAGACAGAGACAATGAGCAGTTCTTC.